Shown below are 3 T cell receptor beta chains from a single sample sequenced in a study of cytomegalovirus exposure and HLA in healthy donors. The PCR made use of 60 Vbeta and 13 Jbeta primers. Data came from immunoSEQ multiplex PCR; TCRdb stores just in-frame clones and leaves some out. The sample yields about 170,000 clones, roughly 84% seen once. Sequencing was done on a sample of PBMCs. Source of these receptors: a male donor in good health and CMV-seronegative.

The chain links TRBV7-9 to TRBJ2-7; tentative D call: TRBD1 (6 bases). CDR1 SEHNR and CDR2 FQNEAQ come from the germline V gene (reference sequence). Trimming removed 4 bases from V and 2 bases from J, with 12 bases in between. The CDR3 contains 14 residues. The CDR3 is CASSSTGPTYEQYF. The CDR3 nucleotides are TGTGCCAGCAGCTCGACAGGACCCACCTACGAGCAGTACTTC.

V gene TRBV6-1 combines with J gene TRBJ2-5; 9 bases agree with TRBD1. The DNA matches TRBJ2-7 better at its end, which makes the J call doubtful. The CDR3 is made up of 14 amino acids. CDR1 and CDR2 (germline): MNHNS, SASEGT. The CDR3 protein is CASSEARQGGEQYF. CDR3 nucleotide sequence: TGTGCCAGCAGTGAAGCGAGACAGGGGGGCGAGCAGTACTTC.

This chain joins TRBV20-1 and TRBJ1-1, with 8 bases fitting TRBD1. Germline CDR1 is DFQATT and CDR2 is SNEGSKA (reference sequence). V shed 4 bases, J shed 8 bases, and the junction held 3 bases outside the gene matches. The CDR3 covers 11 residues. CDR3 nucleotide sequence: TGCAGTGCTACAGGGGGCCCCGAAGCTTTCTTT. Residues: CSATGGPEAFF.